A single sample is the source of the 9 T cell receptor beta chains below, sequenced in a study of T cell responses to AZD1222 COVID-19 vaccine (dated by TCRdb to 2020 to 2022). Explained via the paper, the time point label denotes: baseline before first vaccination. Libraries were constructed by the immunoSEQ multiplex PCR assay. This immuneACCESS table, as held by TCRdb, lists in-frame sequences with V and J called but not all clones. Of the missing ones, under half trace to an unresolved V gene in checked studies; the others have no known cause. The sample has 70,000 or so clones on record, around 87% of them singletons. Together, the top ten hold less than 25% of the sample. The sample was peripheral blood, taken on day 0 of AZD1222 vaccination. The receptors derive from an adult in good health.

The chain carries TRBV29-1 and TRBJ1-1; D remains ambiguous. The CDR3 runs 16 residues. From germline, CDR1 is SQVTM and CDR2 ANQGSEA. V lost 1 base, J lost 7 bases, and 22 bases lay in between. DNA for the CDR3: TGCAGCGTTGAAGGTGTTGACGCGGAACCTGGGAGTGAAGCTTTCTTT. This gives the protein CSVEGVDAEPGSEAFF.

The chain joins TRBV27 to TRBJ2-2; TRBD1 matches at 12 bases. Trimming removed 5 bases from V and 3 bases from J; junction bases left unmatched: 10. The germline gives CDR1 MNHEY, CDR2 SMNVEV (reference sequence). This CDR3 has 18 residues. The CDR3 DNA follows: TGTGCCAGCAGTAAAGGGGGGACAGGGGGCGCCCACACCGGGGAGCTGTTTTTT. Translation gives CASSKGGTGGAHTGELFF.

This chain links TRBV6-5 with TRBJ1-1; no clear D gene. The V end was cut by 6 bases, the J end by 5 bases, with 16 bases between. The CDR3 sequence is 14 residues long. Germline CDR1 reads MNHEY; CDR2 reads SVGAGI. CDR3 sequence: CASRSFFSTTEAFF. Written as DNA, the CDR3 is TGTGCCAGCAGGTCGTTTTTCTCGACGACTGAAGCTTTCTTT.

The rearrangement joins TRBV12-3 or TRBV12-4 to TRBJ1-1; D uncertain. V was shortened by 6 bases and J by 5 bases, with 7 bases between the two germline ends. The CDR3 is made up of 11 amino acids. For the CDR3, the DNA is TGTGCCAGCAGGCTGAGGACTGAAGCTTTCTTT. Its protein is CASRLRTEAFF.

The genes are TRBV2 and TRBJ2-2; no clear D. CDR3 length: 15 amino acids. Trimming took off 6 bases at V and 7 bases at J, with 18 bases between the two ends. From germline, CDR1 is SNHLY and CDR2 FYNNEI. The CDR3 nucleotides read TGTGCCAGCAGGGAAATGGGCATCTTAGGCGGGGAGCTGTTTTTT. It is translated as CASREMGILGGELFF.

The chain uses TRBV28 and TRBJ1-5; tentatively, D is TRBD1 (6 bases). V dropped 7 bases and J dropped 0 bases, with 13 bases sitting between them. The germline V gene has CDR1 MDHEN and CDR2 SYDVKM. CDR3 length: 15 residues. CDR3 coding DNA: TGTGCCAGCACTGTGGGACACACTAGCAATCAGCCCCAGCATTTT. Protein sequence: CASTVGHTSNQPQHF.

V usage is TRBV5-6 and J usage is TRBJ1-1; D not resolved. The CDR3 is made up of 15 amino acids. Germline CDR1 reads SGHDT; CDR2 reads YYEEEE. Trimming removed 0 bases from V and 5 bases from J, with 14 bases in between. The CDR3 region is CASSLALVGWTEAFF. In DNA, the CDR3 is TGTGCCAGCAGCTTGGCCTTGGTAGGTTGGACTGAAGCTTTCTTT.

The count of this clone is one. The CDR3 sequence: CASSSRGPGDTQYF. The CDR3 DNA sequence: TGCGCCAGCAGCTCGAGGGGGCCGGGGGATACGCAGTATTTT. The chain couples TRBV5-1 to TRBJ2-3; TRBD1 matches at 7 bases. The V gene's germline CDR1 is SGHRS and CDR2 YFSETQ. CDR3 length equals 14 residues. J was trimmed by 6 bases and V by 3 bases; bases with no gene match: 7.

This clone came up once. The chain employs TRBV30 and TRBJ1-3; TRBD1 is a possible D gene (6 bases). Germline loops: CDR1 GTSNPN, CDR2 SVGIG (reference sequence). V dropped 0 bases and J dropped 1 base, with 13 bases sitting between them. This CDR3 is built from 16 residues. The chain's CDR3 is CAWSVYRVGSGNTIYF. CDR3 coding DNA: TGTGCCTGGAGTGTATACAGGGTGGGTTCTGGAAACACCATATATTTT.